This T cell receptor (beta chain) was retrieved from a study of blood T cells in healthy people across ages. Findings of the study overall: As age increased, TCR beta diversity per million T cells fell in a roughly linear fashion.

For this clonotype: As yet, its antigen is unknown.

Healthy individuals of Caucasian origin from Russia, aged about 6 to 100, served as donors. Extraction yielded at least 5.5 micrograms of total RNA per sample. PCR was performed a second time for 7 to 11 cycles using a sample-barcoded 5' primer and a J-beta primer mix. Any given sample supplied a minimum of 3 million CDR3-containing paired-end reads. TCRdb used MiXCR to reprocess the 5' RACE reads, holding one entry per CDR3 protein. The sample includes around 1,900,000 distinct CDR3 sequences, more than 35% of them seen just once. The germline V gene has CDR1 MNHEY and CDR2 SVGEGT. CDR3 length: 13 amino acids. J lost 5 bases, V lost 8 bases, and 4 bases had no gene match.

The chain uses TRBV6-2 or TRBV6-3 and TRBJ2-5, with 11 bases lining up with TRBD2. This TCR came from a human donor in good health. The specimen sequenced was blood. CDR3 sequence reads: CASLLAGEETQYF. Written as DNA, the CDR3 is TGTGCCAGCTTACTAGCGGGGGAGGAGACCCAGTACTTC.